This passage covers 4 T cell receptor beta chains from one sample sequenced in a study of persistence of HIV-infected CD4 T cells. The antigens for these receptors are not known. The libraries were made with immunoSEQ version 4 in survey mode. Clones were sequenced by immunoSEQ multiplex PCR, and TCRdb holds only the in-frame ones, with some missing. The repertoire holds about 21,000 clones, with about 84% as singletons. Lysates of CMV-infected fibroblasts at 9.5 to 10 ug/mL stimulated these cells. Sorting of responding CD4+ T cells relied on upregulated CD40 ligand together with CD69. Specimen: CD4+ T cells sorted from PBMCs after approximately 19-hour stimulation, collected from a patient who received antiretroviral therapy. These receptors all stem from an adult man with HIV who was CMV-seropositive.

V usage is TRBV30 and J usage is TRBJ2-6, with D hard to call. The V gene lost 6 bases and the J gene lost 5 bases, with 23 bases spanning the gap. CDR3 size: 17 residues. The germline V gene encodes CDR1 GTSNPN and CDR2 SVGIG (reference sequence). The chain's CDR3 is CACSGGVITSRANVLTF. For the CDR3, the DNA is TGTGCCTGCTCGGGCGGCGTTATAACAAGTCGGGCCAACGTCCTGACTTTC.

CDR3 amino acids: CASSTRGDNYGYTF. The CDR3, as DNA: TGTGCCAGTAGTACCCGGGGGGACAACTATGGCTACACCTTC. The chain combines TRBV19 with TRBJ1-2; D might be TRBD1 (5 bases). With 4 bases removed from V and 2 bases from J, the gap between germline ends came to 11 bases. Germline V lookup: CDR1 LNHDA, CDR2 SQIVND (reference sequence). The CDR3 contains 14 residues.

For the CDR3, the DNA is TGTGCCAGCAGCAGACCACAGGGGGGTAATGAAAAACTGTTTTTT. It codes for CASSRPQGGNEKLFF. The chain has TRBV9 and TRBJ1-4; 8 bases agree with TRBD1. The CDR3 loop spans 15 amino acids. CDR1 is SGDLS, CDR2 YYNGEE, per germline. The V gene end was trimmed by 4 bases and the J gene end by 4 bases; junction bases not matched to a gene: 6.

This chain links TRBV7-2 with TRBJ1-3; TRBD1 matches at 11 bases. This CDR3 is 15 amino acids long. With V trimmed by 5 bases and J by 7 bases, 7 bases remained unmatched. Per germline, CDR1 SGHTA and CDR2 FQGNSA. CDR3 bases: TGTGCCAGCAGCGCGCGGGACAGGGGGGGGAACACCATATATTTT. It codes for CASSARDRGGNTIYF.